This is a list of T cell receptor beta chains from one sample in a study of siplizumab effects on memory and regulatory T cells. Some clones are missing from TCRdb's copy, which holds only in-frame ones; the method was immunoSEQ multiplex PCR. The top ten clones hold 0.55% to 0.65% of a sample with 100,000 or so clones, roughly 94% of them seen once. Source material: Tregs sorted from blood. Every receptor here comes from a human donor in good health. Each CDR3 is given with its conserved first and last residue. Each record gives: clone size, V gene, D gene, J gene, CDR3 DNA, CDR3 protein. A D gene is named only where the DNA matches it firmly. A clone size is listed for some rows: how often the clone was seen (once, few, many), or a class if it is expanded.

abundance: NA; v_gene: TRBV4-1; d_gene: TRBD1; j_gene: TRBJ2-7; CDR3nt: TGCGCCAGCAGCCAGGAGACAGGGGGTAAATACGAGCAGTACTTC; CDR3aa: CASSQETGGKYEQYF
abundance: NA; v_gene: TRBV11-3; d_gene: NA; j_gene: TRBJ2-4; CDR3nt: TGTGCCAGCAGCTTAGACTCGGGAGCCAAAAACATTCAGTACTTC; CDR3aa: CASSLDSGAKNIQYF
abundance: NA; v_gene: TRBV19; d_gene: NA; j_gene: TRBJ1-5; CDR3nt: TGTGCCAGTACGGATTTTCCCCATCAGCCCCAGCATTTT; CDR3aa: CASTDFPHQPQHF
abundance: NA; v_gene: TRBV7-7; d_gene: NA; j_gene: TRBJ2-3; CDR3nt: TGTGCCAGCAGCTTAGATCTCGACGCAGATACGCAGTATTTT; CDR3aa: CASSLDLDADTQYF
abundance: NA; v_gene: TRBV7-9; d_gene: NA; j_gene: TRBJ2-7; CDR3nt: TGTGCCAGCAGCTCGATCGGACTTAGCTCCTACGAGCAGTACTTC; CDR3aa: CASSSIGLSSYEQYF
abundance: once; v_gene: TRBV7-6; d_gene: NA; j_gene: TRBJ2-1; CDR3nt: TGTGCCAGCAGCCGGGACGGCAACAATGAGCAGTTCTTC; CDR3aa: CASSRDGNNEQFF
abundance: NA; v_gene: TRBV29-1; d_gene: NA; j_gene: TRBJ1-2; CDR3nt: TGCAGCGTTGGTGAGGGCGGCTACACCTTC; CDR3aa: CSVGEGGYTF
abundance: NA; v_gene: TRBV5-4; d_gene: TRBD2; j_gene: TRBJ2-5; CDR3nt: TGTGCCAGCAGCTTGGGCGGGAGGGCCTCGGAGACCCAGTACTTC; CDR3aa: CASSLGGRASETQYF
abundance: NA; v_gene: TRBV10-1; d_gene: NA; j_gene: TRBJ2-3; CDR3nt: TGCGCCAGCAGTGAAGGAGGGGGCAGAGATACGCAGTATTTT; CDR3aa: CASSEGGGRDTQYF
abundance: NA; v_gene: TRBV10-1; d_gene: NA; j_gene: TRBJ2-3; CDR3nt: TGCGCCAGCAGTGCGGGGTTGGATACGCAGTATTTT; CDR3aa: CASSAGLDTQYF
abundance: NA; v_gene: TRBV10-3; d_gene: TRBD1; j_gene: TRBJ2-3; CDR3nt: TGTGCCATCAGTGAAATGGGACAGGGGGCGTTGGGTACGCAGTATTTT; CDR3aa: CAISEMGQGALGTQYF
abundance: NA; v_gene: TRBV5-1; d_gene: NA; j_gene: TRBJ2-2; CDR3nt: TGCGCCAGCAGCCAGACTTTTGGTGGGAGAGCCACCGGGGAGCTGTTTTTT; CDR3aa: CASSQTFGGRATGELFF
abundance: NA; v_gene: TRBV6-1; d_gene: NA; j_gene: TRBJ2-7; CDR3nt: TGTGCCAGCAGGGGGGACTTCGTGATCTACGAGCAGTACTTC; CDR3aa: CASRGDFVIYEQYF
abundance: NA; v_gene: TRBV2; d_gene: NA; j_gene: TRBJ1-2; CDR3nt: TGTGCCAGCAGTGAGGTGGGGGTGTATGGCTACACCTTC; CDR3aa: CASSEVGVYGYTF
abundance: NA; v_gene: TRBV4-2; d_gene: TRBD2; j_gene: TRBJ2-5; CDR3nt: TGTGCCAGCAGCCAAGGGCTAGCGGGAGGTAAAGAGACCCAGTACTTC; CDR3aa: CASSQGLAGGKETQYF
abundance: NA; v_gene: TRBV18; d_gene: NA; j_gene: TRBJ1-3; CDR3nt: TGTGCCAGCTCGACCGTCACCCGCTCTGGAAACACCATATATTTT; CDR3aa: CASSTVTRSGNTIYF
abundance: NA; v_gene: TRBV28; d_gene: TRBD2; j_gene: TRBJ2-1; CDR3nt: TGTGCCAGCAGTTTAGGGACTAGCGGCCACAATGAGCAGTTCTTC; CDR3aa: CASSLGTSGHNEQFF
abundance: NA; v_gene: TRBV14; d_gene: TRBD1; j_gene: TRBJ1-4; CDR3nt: TGTGCCAGCAGTCGAACAGGGGATGTCGGAAAACTGTTTTTT; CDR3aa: CASSRTGDVGKLFF
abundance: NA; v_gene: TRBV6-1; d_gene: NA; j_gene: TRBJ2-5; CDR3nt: TGTGCCAGCAGTGAAGCAGGAGAGACCCAGTACTTC; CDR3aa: CASSEAGETQYF
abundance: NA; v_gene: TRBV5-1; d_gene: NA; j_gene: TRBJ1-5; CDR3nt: TGCGCCAGCAGCCCCCAGGGCAATCAGCCCCAGCATTTT; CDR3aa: CASSPQGNQPQHF
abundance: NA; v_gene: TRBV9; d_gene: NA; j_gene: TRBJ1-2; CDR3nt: TGTGCCAGCAGCGCCCACAGGAACGGGGACTATGGCTACACCTTC; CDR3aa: CASSAHRNGDYGYTF
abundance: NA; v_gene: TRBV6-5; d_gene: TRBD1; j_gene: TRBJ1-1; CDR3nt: TGTGCCAGCAGTACCGGGACAGTAAACACTGAAGCTTTCTTT; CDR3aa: CASSTGTVNTEAFF
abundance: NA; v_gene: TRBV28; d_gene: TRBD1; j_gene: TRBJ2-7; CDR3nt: TGTGCCAGCAGTTTAGACAGGGTAGCCTACGAGCAGTACTTC; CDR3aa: CASSLDRVAYEQYF
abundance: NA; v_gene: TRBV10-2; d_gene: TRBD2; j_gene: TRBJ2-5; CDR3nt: TGCGCCAGCAGGGACCTTACTAGCGGGCCTCGGAAGACCCAGTACTTC; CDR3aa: CASRDLTSGPRKTQYF
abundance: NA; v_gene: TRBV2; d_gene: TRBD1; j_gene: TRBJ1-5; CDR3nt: TGTGCCAGCAGGGACAGGACAGGTCCAATTGGACAGCCCCAGCATTTT; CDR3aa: CASRDRTGPIGQPQHF
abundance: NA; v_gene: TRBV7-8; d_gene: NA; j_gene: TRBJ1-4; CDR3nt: TGTGCCAGCAGCTTCTTGGCGCTCGCAACTAATGAAAAACTGTTTTTT; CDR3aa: CASSFLALATNEKLFF
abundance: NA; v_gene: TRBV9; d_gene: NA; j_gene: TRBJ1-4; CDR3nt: TGTGCCAGCAGCGCAAGCTCGGGGACCCGGGGTGAAAAACTGTTTTTT; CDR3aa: CASSASSGTRGEKLFF
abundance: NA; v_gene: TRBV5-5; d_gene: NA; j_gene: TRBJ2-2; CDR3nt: TGTGCCAGCAGCTTGTTACAGGTGACCGGGGAGCTGTTTTTT; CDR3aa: CASSLLQVTGELFF
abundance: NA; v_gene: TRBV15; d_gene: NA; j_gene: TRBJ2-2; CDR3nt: TGTGCCACCAGCAGAGTTGCTCGGGGCGGGGAGCTGTTTTTT; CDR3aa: CATSRVARGGELFF
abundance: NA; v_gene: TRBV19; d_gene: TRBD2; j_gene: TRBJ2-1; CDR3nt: TGTGCCAGTAGTCCCCACTCAGGACTAGCTAATGAGCAGTTCTTC; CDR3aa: CASSPHSGLANEQFF
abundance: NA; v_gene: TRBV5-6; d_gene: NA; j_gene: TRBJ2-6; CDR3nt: TGTGCCAGCAGCTTCTATCTGACTGGCGTTTCTGGGGCCAACGTCCTGACTTTC; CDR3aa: CASSFYLTGVSGANVLTF
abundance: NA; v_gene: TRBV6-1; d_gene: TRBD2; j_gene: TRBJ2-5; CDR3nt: TGTGCCAGCCGACGCGGGGGAAGATTGGAGACCCAGTACTTC; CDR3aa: CASRRGGRLETQYF